This TCR beta chain is drawn from a study of cytomegalovirus exposure and HLA in healthy donors. Concerning this clone itself: Its specificity is not known.

At the time of sampling, donors were nominally healthy, though unrecorded immune exposures were likely. The PCR made use of 60 Vbeta and 13 Jbeta primers. Repertoires were generated with immunoSEQ multiplex PCR, while TCRdb's copy carries only in-frame clones and drops some. There are about 88,000 clones in the sample, with about 5.5% held by the top ten. Trimming took 4 bases from V and 3 from J; bases not matched to a gene: 9. The CDR3 totals 15 residues. Points from the study as a whole: Previously analyzed data showed that most TCR beta V segments were productive at a frequency of about 90% or about 30%. Reports indicate that TCR beta sequences accurately predicted the HLA-A and HLA-B alleles of most subjects.

This TCR was sampled from a girl aged 10 to 17 in good health and CMV-seropositive. This chain connects TRBV5-3 to TRBJ2-7, with 8 bases identical to TRBD1. TRBV5-3 is assigned to the ORF class and has an uncertain function. Sequenced sample: PBMCs. The CDR3 here is CARSHFPGQVYEQYV. CDR3 coding DNA: TGTGCCAGAAGCCACTTTCCGGGACAGGTCTACGAGCAGTACGTC.